This T cell receptor beta chain was sequenced for a study of T cells after yellow fever vaccination. This clonotype was detected a few times. Its antigen is as yet unknown. CDR3 length: 15 residues. Trimming cost V 5 bases and J 5 bases, with 16 bases left between them. Germline loops: CDR1 MNHEY, CDR2 SVGEGT. Findings and limits, study-wide: There was a possibility that FACS-sorted repertoires contained abundant clonotypes contaminating from the bulk population. Primary-vaccination clones mostly resurfaced post-booster (nearly 97% CD4, around 88% CD8).

TCRdb re-called the 5' RACE reads with MiXCR, one entry per CDR3 protein. Here the sample spans about 580,000 distinct CDR3 sequences, about 17% being singletons. The gene calls are TRBV6-2 or TRBV6-3 and TRBJ1-5, with a weak D call TRBD1 (5 bases). This clonotype originated in a young man who received the YFV17D yellow fever vaccine. The sequencing here drew on PBMCs, taken 4 to 6 days after the first yellow fever vaccination. The CDR3 sequence: CASSLRGTLYQPQHF. CDR3 DNA sequence: TGTGCCAGCAGTCTCCGAGGGACGCTCTATCAGCCCCAGCATTTT.